A single sample gave rise to the 3 T cell receptor beta chains below, sequenced in a study of blood T cells in healthy people across ages. Primed by a sample-barcoded 5' primer and a J-beta primer mix, a second PCR proceeded for about 7 to 11 cycles. From the 5' RACE reads, TCRdb called clonotypes with MiXCR, one entry per CDR3 protein. Of 1.5 million to 2 million distinct CDR3 sequences listed, 28% were seen once; the top ten hold about 7.7%. Sequencing used blood. The receptors derive from a woman in her thirties in good health.

CDR3 nucleotides: TGTGCCAGCAGCACAGGGACAGGAGAAGGCTACACCTTC. Translated, it gives CASSTGTGEGYTF. The gene calls are TRBV7-3 and TRBJ1-2, with TRBD1 identical over 8 bases. The germline V gene has CDR1 SGHTA and CDR2 FQGTGA. The length of the CDR3 is 13 residues. V lost 5 bases to trimming and J lost 8 bases; unmatched junction nucleotides: 7. Full variable domain (remainder filled in from reference TRBV7-3 and TRBJ1-2): GAGVSQTPSNKVTEKGKYVELRCDPISGHTALYWYRQSLGQGPEFLIYFQGTGAADDSGLPNDRFFAVRPEGSVSTLKIQRTERGDSAVYLCASSTGTGEGYTFGSGTRLTVV.

This clonotype was picked up many times. The gene calls are TRBV20-1 and TRBJ2-5; 8 bases agree with TRBD2. The CDR3 extends over 14 amino acids. Germline-derived CDR1 and CDR2 are DFQATT and SNEGSKA (reference sequence). V gave up 1 base and J gave up 3 bases; unmatched junction bases: 4. The CDR3 bases are TGCAGTGCTAGAGTCCAAGCGGGAGAAGAGACCCAGTACTTC. Protein product: CSARVQAGEETQYF.

The V and J genes are TRBV12-3 or TRBV12-4 and TRBJ2-2; D gene ambiguous. The length of the CDR3 is 13 residues. V lost 5 bases, J lost 5 bases, and 9 bases lay in between. The DNA for the CDR3 is TGTGCCAGCAGTAATAGGGTGACCGGGGAGCTGTTTTTT. As protein: CASSNRVTGELFF.